This paragraph reports one T cell receptor (beta chain). What it binds is unknown. The data are from a study of T cell responses to AZD1222 COVID-19 vaccine. Study outcomes and limitations: Spike-specific TCR breadth and depth grew following two AZD1222 doses. Most donors were white British, females outnumbered males, and clonal diversity was possibly underestimated. Scientists sampled the repertoires only once the peak T cell response had passed.

V lost 3 bases, J lost 0 bases, and 6 bases lay in between. This CDR3 is built from 13 residues. Germline V gene lookup returns CDR1 KGHSH and CDR2 LQKENI. This table comes from immunoSEQ multiplex PCR, and its TCRdb copy is limited to in-frame clones, with some not included. The data show fewer than 120,000 clones, 88% seen once. This sequence originates from an adult in good health. The rearrangement links TRBV18 to TRBJ2-7; no firm D call. This material consisted of peripheral blood, taken on day 0 of AZD1222 vaccination. CDR3 nucleotides: TGTGCCAGCTCACCGGCTAGCTCCTACGAGCAGTACTTC. As protein: CASSPASSYEQYF. The entire variable domain, with the rest obtained from reference TRBV18 and TRBJ2-7, is as follows: NAGVMQNPRHLVRRRGQEARLRCSPMKGHSHVYWYRQLPEEGLKFMVYLQKENIIDESGMPKERFSAEFPKEGPSILRIQQVVRGDSAAYFCASSPASSYEQYFGPGTRLTVT.